This TCR beta chain was identified during a study of immune reconstitution after stem cell transplant in scleroderma. The germline CDR1 and CDR2 sequences are SGHVS and FNYEAQ. The V end was cut by 4 bases, the J end by 8 bases, with 8 bases between. The CDR3 consists of 11 residues. This clonotype is labeled as medium-sized. MiXCR, applied by TCRdb to the RT-PCR reads, yields one record per CDR3 protein. The sample carries approximately 3,000 distinct CDR3 sequences, roughly 3.9% recorded once. Sampling was carried out before or after autologous hematopoietic stem cell transplantation (not recorded which). The chain recombines TRBV7-6 with TRBJ1-1; unclear D gene. The receptor's source is a human donor with systemic sclerosis. The CDR3 protein is CASSSGREAFF. In DNA form, the CDR3 reads TGTGCCAGCAGCTCGGGCCGGGAAGCTTTCTTT.